The text below deals with one T cell receptor (beta chain). The antigen is unknown. These data belong to a study of Ad26.COV2.S vaccination and SARS-CoV-2 variants. Study outcomes and limitations: Quantification of TCR breadth and depth may have yielded underestimates of total T cell responses.

V was clipped by 0 bases and J by 5 bases, with 13 bases between them. This CDR3 contains 15 residues. Germline CDR1 LGHNA, CDR2 YNFKEQ. Produced via immunoSEQ multiplex PCR; TCRdb's table is partial and in-frame only. The repertoire includes hundreds of thousands of clones, around 88% of them detected once, and around 10% sits in the top ten. The treatment denotes: roughly 18 received Ad26.COV2.S at low or high dose, single or two shots; about 5 received placebo; per-sample allocation not given. Collection of the samples took place on day 63 after the first injection of vaccine or placebo. This material consisted of peripheral blood, taken in a trial of Ad26.COV2.S vaccine versus placebo. The clonotype was recovered from a person between 18 and 59 years old who received the Ad26.COV2.S COVID-19 vaccine or a placebo. The chain uses TRBV4-2 and TRBJ2-5; the D gene is possibly TRBD2 (5 bases). CDR3 coding DNA: TGTGCCAGCAGCCAAGAAGGACTGCCCACGGAGACCCAGTACTTC. Protein: CASSQEGLPTETQYF.